This T cell receptor (beta chain) was profiled in a study of shared clonotypes between healthy human individuals. Trimming took 5 bases from V and 7 from J, leaving 17 bases between them. The CDR3 length is 14 residues. Germline CDR1 and CDR2: MNHEY and SMNVEV (reference sequence). A note on this clone: The target antigen is unknown.

Overall study findings and caveats: A small donor pool kept down the genetic and exposure-history diversity that was represented.

Data came from immunoSEQ multiplex PCR; TCRdb stores just in-frame clones and leaves some out. The data show around 2.1 million clones, approximately 95% seen once. The TCR comes from a man aged 18-30 years in good health. Source material: naive CD4+ T cells sorted from blood. Subset denoted: CD45RA+ positively selected. The V call is TRBV27, the J call TRBJ1-1; D is possibly TRBD1 (5 bases). The chain's CDR3 is CASSRSWGYGEAFF. Here the CDR3 DNA reads TGTGCCAGCAGTCGGTCCTGGGGGTACGGTGAAGCTTTCTTT.